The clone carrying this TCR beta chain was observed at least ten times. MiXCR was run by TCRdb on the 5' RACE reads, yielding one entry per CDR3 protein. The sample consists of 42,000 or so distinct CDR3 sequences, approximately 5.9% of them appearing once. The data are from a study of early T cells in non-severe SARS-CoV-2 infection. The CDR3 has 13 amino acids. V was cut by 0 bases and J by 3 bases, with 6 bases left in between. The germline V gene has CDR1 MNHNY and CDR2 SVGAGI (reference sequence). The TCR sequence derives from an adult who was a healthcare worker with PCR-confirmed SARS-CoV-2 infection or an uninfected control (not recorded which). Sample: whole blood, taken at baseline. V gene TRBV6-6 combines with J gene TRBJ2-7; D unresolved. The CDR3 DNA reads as TGTGCCAGCAGTTACTCTAACGTCTACGAGCAGTACTTC. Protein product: CASSYSNVYEQYF.